This paragraph covers one T cell receptor beta chain sequence. The data stem from a study of blood T cell repertoires in COVID-19. Study-level background: Sites across the United States, Italy and Spain contributed samples from acute and convalescent COVID-19.

The table came from immunoSEQ multiplex PCR; TCRdb's copy has only in-frame clones and leaves some out. The table has about 59,000 clones, approximately 83% seen once. Germline V gene sequence: CDR1 SGHRS, CDR2 YFSETQ. After removal of 3 bases from V and 1 base from J, the junction contained 0 bases not matched to a gene. This CDR3 is 16 amino acids long. V gene TRBV5-1 combines with J gene TRBJ2-3; 15 nucleotides agree with TRBD2. The source material was peripheral blood. The TCR sequence derives from a woman older than 75 with acute or convalescent COVID-19. Written as DNA, the CDR3 is TGCGCCAGCAGCTGGACTAGCGGGGGGGGCACAGATACGCAGTATTTT. Its protein is CASSWTSGGGTDTQYF.